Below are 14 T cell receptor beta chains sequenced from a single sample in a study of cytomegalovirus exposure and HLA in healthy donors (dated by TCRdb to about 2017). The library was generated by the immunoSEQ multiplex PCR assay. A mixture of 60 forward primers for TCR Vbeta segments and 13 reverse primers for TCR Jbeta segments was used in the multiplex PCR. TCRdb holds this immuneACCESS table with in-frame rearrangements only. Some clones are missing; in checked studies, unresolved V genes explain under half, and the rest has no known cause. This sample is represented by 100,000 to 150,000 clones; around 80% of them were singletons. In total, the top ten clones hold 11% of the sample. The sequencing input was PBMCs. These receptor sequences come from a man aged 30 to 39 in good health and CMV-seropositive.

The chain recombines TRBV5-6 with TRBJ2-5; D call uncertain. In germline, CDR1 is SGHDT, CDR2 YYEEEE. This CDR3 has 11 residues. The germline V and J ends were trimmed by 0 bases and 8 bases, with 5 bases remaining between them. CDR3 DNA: TGTGCCAGCAGCTTGGGGGCAACCCAGTACTTC. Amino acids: CASSLGATQYF.

CDR3 residues: CASSLNSREGLANEQFF. In DNA form, the CDR3 reads TGTGCCAGCAGCCTAAACTCCCGGGAGGGCCTGGCCAATGAGCAGTTCTTC. This chain joins TRBV9 and TRBJ2-1; TRBD2 aligns across 8 bases. Germline-derived CDR1 and CDR2 are SGDLS and YYNGEE. This CDR3 has 17 residues. V was pared by 4 bases and J by 6 bases, with 15 bases of the junction left unmatched.

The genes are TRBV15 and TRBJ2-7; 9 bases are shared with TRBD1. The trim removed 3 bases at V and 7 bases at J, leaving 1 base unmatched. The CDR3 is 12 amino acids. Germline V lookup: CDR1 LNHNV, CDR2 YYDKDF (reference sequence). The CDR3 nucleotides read TGTGCCACCAGCAGGGGACAGGGAGAGCAGTACTTC. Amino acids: CATSRGQGEQYF.

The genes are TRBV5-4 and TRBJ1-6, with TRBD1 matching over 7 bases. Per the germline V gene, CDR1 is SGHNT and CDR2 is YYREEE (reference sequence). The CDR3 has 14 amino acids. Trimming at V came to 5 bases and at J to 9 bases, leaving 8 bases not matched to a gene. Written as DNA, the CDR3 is TGTGCCAGCAGTCAGGACAGGTTTGGTTCACCCCTCCACTTT. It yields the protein CASSQDRFGSPLHF.

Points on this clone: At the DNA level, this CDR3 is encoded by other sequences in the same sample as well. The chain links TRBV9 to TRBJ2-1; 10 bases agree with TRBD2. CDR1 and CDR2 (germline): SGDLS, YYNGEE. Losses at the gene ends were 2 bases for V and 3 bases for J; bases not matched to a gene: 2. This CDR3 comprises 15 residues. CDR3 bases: TGTGCCAGCAGCGTTGGACTAGCGGTCTACAATGAGCAGTTCTTC. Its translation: CASSVGLAVYNEQFF. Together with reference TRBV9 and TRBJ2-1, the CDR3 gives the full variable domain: DSGVTQTPKHLITATGQRVTLRCSPRSGDLSVYWYQQSLDQGLQFLIQYYNGEERAKGNILERFSAQQFPDLHSELNLSSLELGDSALYFCASSVGLAVYNEQFFGPGTRLTVL.

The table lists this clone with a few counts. The CDR3 region has the DNA TGTGCCAGCAAAAGGACAGGATCGATCGGGCAGCCCCAGCATTTT. As protein: CASKRTGSIGQPQHF. V and J are TRBV2 and TRBJ1-5; 7 bases map to TRBD1. The junction had 13 bases not matched to a gene; V was cut back by 7 bases and J by 7 bases. The CDR3 length is 15 residues. The germline V gene encodes CDR1 SNHLY and CDR2 FYNNEI.

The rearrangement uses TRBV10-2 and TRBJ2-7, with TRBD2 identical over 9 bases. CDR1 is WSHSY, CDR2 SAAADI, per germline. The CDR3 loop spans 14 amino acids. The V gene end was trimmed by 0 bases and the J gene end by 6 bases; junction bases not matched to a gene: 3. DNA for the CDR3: TGCGCCAGCAGTGAGTCACTTAGCGGGAGCGAGCAGTACTTC. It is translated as CASSESLSGSEQYF.

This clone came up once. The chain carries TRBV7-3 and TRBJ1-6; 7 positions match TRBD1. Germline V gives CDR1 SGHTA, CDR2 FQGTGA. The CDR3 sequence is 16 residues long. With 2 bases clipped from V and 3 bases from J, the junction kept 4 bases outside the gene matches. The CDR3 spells CASSLGTDHYNSPLHF. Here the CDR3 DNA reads TGTGCCAGCAGCTTAGGGACAGACCACTATAATTCACCCCTCCACTTT.

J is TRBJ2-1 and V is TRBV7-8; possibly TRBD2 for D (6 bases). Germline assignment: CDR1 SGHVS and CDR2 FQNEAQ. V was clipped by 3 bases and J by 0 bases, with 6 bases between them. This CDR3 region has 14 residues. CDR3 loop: CASSFGSSYNEQFF. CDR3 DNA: TGTGCCAGCAGCTTCGGGAGCTCCTACAATGAGCAGTTCTTC.

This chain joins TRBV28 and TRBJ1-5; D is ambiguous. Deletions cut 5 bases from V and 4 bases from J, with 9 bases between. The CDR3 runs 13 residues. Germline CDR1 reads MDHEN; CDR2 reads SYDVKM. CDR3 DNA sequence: TGTGCCAGCAGTCAAAGAGGGAATCAGCCCCAGCATTTT. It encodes CASSQRGNQPQHF.

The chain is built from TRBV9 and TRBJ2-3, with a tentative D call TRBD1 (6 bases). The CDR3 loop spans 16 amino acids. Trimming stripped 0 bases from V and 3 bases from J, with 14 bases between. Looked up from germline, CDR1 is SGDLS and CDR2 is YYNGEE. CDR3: CASSVGIGGPTDTQYF. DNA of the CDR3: TGTGCCAGCAGCGTAGGAATTGGGGGCCCAACAGATACGCAGTATTTT.

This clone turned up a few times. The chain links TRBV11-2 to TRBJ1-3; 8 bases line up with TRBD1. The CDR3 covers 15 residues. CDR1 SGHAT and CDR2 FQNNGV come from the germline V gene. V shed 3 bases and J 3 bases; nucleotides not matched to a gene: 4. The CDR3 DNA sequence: TGTGCCAGCAGCTTCAGGGGGCTCGGTGGAAACACCATATATTTT. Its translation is CASSFRGLGGNTIYF.

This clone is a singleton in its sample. Written as DNA, the CDR3 is TGTGCCAGCAGTGACAACACCTGGACTAGCGGGGCCTACGAGCAGTACTTC. Its protein is CASSDNTWTSGAYEQYF. The J gene is TRBJ2-7, the V gene TRBV28; TRBD2 matches at 12 bases. CDR1 and CDR2 from the germline V gene are MDHEN and SYDVKM. Trimming removed 5 bases from V and 2 bases from J; junction bases left unmatched: 10. This CDR3 comprises 17 residues. Together with reference TRBV28 and TRBJ2-7, the CDR3 gives the full variable domain: DVKVTQSSRYLVKRTGEKVFLECVQDMDHENMFWYRQDPGLGLRLIYFSYDVKMKEKGDIPEGYSVSREKKERFSLILESASTNQTSMYLCASSDNTWTSGAYEQYFGPGTRLTVT.

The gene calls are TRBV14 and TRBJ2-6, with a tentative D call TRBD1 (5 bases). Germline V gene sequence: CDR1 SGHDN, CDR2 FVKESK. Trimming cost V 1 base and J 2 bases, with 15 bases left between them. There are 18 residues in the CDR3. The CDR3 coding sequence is TGTGCCAGCAGCCAAGTTTGGGGCAGGGCTGCTGGGGCCAACGTCCTGACTTTC. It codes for CASSQVWGRAAGANVLTF.